This T cell receptor (beta chain) originates from a study of blood T cell repertoires in COVID-19. Study background: COVID-19 samples collected from the United States, Italy and Spain covered acute and convalescent phases. The analysed material was cDNA or gDNA that came from T cells, B-cell-depleted T cells, or PBMCs.

V was cut by 6 bases and J by 1 base, with 19 bases left in between. The germline V gene has CDR1 MNHGY and CDR2 SAAAGT. The CDR3 loop spans 16 amino acids. How the authors handled the data: Reference gene primer amplification in the assay estimated nucleated cell counts. Libraries were prepared by immunoSEQ multiplex PCR; TCRdb keeps only in-frame clonotypes and omits some of them. That table supplies the V and J calls and clone size; D and trimming were determined from the DNA. The repertoire has some 150,000 clones, 80% to 90% of them found once; the top ten carry 2.5% to 3.5%. The chain is built from TRBV6-8 and TRBJ2-7; possible D gene TRBD1, 7 bases. Sequencing input: peripheral blood. The sequence came from a man aged 55 to 69 with acute or convalescent COVID-19. The CDR3 is CASSDSVTGTSYEQYF. Here the CDR3 DNA reads TGTGCCAGCAGCGATAGTGTGACAGGGACTTCCTACGAGCAGTACTTC.